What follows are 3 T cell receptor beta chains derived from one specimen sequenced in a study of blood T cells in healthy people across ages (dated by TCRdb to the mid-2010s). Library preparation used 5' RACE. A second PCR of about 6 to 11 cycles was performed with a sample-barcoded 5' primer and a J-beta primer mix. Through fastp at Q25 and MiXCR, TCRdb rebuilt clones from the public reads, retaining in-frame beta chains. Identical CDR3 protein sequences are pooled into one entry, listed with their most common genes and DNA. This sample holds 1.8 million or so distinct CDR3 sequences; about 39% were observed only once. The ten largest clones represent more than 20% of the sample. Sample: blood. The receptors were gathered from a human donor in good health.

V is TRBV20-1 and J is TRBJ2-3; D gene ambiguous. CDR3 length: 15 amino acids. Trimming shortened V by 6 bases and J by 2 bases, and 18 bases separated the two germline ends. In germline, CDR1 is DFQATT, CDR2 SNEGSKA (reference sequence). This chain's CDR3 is CSASGFSQPTDTQYF. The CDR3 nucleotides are TGCAGTGCCAGTGGCTTCTCACAACCCACAGATACGCAGTATTTT.

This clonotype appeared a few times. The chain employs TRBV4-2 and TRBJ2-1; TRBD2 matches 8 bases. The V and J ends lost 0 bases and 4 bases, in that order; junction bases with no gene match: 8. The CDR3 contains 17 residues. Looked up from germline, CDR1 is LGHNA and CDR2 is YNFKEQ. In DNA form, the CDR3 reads TGTGCCAGCAGCCAAGATTGGAGCGGGGGAACTTACAATGAGCAGTTCTTC. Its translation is CASSQDWSGGTYNEQFF.

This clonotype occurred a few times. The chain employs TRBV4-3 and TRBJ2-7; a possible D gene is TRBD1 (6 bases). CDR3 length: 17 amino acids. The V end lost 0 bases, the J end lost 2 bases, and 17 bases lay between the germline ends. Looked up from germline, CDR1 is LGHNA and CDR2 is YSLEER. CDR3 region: CASSQDRAQGSAYEQYF. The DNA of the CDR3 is TGCGCCAGCAGCCAAGATAGGGCCCAGGGGTCTGCCTACGAGCAGTACTTC.